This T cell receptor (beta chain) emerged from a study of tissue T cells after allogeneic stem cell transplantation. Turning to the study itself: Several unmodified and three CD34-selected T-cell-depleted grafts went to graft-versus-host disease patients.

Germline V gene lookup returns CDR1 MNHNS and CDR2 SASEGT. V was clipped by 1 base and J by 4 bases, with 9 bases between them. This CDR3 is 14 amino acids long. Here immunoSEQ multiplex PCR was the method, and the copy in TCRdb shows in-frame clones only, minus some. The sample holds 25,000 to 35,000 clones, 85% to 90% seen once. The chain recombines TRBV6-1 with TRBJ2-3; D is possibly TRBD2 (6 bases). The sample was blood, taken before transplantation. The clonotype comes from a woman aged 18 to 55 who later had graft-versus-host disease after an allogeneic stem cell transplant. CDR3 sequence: CASSEGGDSDTQYF. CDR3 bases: TGTGCCAGCAGTGAAGGGGGGGATTCAGATACGCAGTATTTT.